This passage covers 5 T cell receptor beta chains from one sample sequenced in a study of blood T cell repertoires in COVID-19. Only in-frame clones appear in the TCRdb table, and some are missing; sequencing was by immunoSEQ multiplex PCR. The data hold about 220,000 clones, with almost 85% observed a single time. Sequenced sample: peripheral blood. The receptor set was obtained from a woman aged 70-85 years with COVID-19, enrolled during active disease.

The chain is built from TRBV27 and TRBJ2-4, with 12 bases identical to TRBD1. Germline trimming cut 4 bases from V and 7 bases from J; bases unmatched to any gene: 14. The CDR3 runs 18 residues. Per the germline V gene, CDR1 is MNHEY and CDR2 is SMNVEV (reference sequence). CDR3 in DNA: TGTGCCAGCAGTTCCGGCTACAGGGACAGGGGGCTTGGCAACATTCAGTACTTC. This codes for CASSSGYRDRGLGNIQYF.

This clone appeared a few times. The chain employs TRBV6-2 or TRBV6-3 and TRBJ1-5; D is unclear. Germline values: CDR1 MNHEY, CDR2 SVGEGT. The length of the CDR3 is 14 residues. V was cut by 1 base and J by 2 bases, with 6 bases left in between. CDR3 in amino acids: CASSYFGGNQPQHF. Here the CDR3 DNA reads TGTGCCAGCAGTTACTTCGGAGGCAATCAGCCCCAGCATTTT.

This chain joins TRBV6-2 or TRBV6-3 and TRBJ2-4; TRBD2 matches at 12 bases. The length of the CDR3 is 19 residues. Germline V gene sequence: CDR1 MNHEY, CDR2 SVGEGT. J gave up 1 base and V 5 bases, and 12 bases lay outside the gene matches. The CDR3 coding sequence is TGTGCCAGCAGTATTCCGGGACTAGCGGGCCTCCATGCCAAAAACATTCAGTACTTC. As protein: CASSIPGLAGLHAKNIQYF.

The V gene is TRBV24-1, the J gene TRBJ1-1, with 8 bases aligning to TRBD1. In germline, CDR1 is KGHDR, CDR2 SFDVKD. The CDR3 runs to 16 residues. Trimming cost V 2 bases and J 2 bases; bases outside gene matches: 6. CDR3 coding DNA: TGTGCCACCAGTGATTCGAGACAGGGGCGTAACACTGAAGCTTTCTTT. Translation gives CATSDSRQGRNTEAFF.

This clone was picked up one time. The chain employs TRBV11-3 and TRBJ1-6, with 7 bases fitting TRBD1. With V trimmed by 7 bases and J by 5 bases, 8 bases remained unmatched. CDR1 is SGHNT and CDR2 is YENEEA in the germline V gene. CDR3 length: 15 amino acids. The CDR3 nucleotides read TGTGCCAGCACGGCAGGGGGGTTGGATAATTCACCCCTCCACTTT. This sequence encodes CASTAGGLDNSPLHF.